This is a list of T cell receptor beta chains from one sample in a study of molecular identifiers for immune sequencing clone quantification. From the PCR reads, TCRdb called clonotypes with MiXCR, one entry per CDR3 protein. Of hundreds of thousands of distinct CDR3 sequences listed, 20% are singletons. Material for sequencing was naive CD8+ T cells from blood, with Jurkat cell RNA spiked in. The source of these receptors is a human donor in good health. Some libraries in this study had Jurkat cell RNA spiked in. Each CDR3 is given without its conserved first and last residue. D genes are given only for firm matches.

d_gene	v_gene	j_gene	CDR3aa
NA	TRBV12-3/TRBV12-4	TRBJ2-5	ASSPYLAQETQY
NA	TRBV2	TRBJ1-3	ASSRDAASGNTIY
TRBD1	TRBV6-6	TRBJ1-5	ASSTGGGNQPQH
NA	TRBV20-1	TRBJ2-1	SASRLSTYNEQF
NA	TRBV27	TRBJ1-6	ASSFGNSPLH
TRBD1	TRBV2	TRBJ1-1	ASSRPRTGEDTEAL
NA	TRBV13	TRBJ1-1	ASSLGSTAAEAF
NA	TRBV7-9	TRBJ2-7	ASSSGPFGEQY
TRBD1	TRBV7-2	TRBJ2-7	ASSPGTGYGEQY
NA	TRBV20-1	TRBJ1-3	SARAGTATDNSGNTIY
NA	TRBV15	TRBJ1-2	ATSIVLGSGYT
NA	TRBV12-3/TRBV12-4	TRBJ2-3	ASSWIIDTQY
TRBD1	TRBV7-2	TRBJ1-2	ASSPRQGDFYGYT
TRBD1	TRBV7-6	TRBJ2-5	ASSPEGLGGAYETQY
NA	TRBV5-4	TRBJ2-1	ASTPPPPQRVTGNEQF
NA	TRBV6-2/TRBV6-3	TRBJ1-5	ASRMDLAGRQPQH
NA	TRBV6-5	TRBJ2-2	ASSYETSPGTGELF
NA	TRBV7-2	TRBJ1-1	ASGSILDWGNTEAF
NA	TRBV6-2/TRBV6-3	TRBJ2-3	ASSYSARVTDTQY
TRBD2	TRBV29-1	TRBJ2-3	SVDGLNRGGGTDTQY
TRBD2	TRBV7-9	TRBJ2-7	ASSRPRTSDSYEQY
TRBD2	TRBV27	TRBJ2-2	ASSPGTSRAGELF
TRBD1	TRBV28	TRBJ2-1	ASSPRGQGPSHNEQF
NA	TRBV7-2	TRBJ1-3	ASRPGQLSGNTIY
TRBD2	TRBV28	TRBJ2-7	ASRQRTSSYEQY
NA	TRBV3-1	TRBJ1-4	ASSQFGESNEKLF
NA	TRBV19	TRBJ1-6	VPASPLH
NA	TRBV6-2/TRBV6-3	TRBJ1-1	ASSYSTRNTEAF
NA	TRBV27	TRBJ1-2	ASSLSAGYGYGYT
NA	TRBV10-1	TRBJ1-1	ASSETGLNTEAF
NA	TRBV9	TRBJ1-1	ASNQDRILGDTEAF
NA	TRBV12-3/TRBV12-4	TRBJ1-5	ASSQGQPQH
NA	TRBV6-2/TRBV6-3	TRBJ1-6	ASCTGANSPLH
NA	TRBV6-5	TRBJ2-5	ASSIWTASRETQY
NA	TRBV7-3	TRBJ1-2	ASSNQEGPRDNYGYT
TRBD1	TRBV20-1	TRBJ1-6	SASRDRGTFDSPLH
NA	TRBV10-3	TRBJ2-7	AISEPASYEQY
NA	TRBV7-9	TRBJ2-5	ASSLVVGSQETQY
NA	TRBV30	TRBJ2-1	AWSHGNEQF
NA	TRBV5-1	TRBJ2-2	ASSLFWHTGELF
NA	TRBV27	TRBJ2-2	ASSLSSSRGSTGELF
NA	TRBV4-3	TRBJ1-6	ASSQDRAGASPLH
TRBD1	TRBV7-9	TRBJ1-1	ASSTLQGANTEAF